Listed below are T cell receptor beta chains from one sample, sequenced in a study of cytomegalovirus exposure and HLA in healthy donors. Sequencing used immunoSEQ multiplex PCR; TCRdb keeps in-frame clones, though not all of them. The table lists 150,000 to 200,000 clones, about four fifths of them singletons. Sequencing was done on a sample of PBMCs. These receptors all come from a girl between 10 and 17 years old in good health and CMV-seropositive. The CDR3 runs from the conserved cysteine through the conserved F or W. The order of the fields is clone size, J gene, D gene, V gene, CDR3 DNA, CDR3 protein. D genes are given only for firm matches. Clone size is not always given. Where it is, it says once, few, many or a class for expanded clones.

clone size: .; J gene: TRBJ2-1; D gene: .; V gene: TRBV6-5; CDR3 DNA: TGTGCCAGCAGTAACAAATCCAATGAGCAGTTCTTC; CDR3 protein: CASSNKSNEQFF
clone size: .; J gene: TRBJ1-2; D gene: .; V gene: TRBV7-2; CDR3 DNA: TGTGCCAGCAGCTTAGTGTCGGGAGATGGCTACACCTTC; CDR3 protein: CASSLVSGDGYTF
clone size: few; J gene: TRBJ1-1; D gene: .; V gene: TRBV19; CDR3 DNA: TGTGCCAGTATTAGTAGCGGGGCGTCAAACACTGAAGCTTTCTTT; CDR3 protein: CASISSGASNTEAFF
clone size: .; J gene: TRBJ2-7; D gene: .; V gene: TRBV19; CDR3 DNA: TGTGCCAGTATGGGGGGGCTTTCCTACGAGCAGTACTTC; CDR3 protein: CASMGGLSYEQYF
clone size: .; J gene: TRBJ2-1; D gene: TRBD2; V gene: TRBV9; CDR3 DNA: TGTGCCAGCAGCGTAGCTGGGGGGGGAAATGAGCAGTTCTTC; CDR3 protein: CASSVAGGGNEQFF
clone size: .; J gene: TRBJ2-3; D gene: TRBD2; V gene: TRBV5-6; CDR3 DNA: TGTGCCAGCAGGGGAGGGGATACGCAGTATTTT; CDR3 protein: CASRGGDTQYF
clone size: .; J gene: TRBJ2-7; D gene: TRBD1; V gene: TRBV7-9; CDR3 DNA: TGTGCCAGCAGCTTCGGACAGGGGGCTTACTACGAGCAGTACTTC; CDR3 protein: CASSFGQGAYYEQYF
clone size: few; J gene: TRBJ1-1; D gene: .; V gene: TRBV20-1; CDR3 DNA: TGCAGTGCTGGGCGAACTTTCTTT; CDR3 protein: CSAGRTFF
clone size: .; J gene: TRBJ1-2; D gene: .; V gene: TRBV18; CDR3 DNA: TGTGCCAGCACGAAAAAACAGGGATTTACTTCTCCCACCTTC; CDR3 protein: CASTKKQGFTSPTF
clone size: .; J gene: TRBJ1-1; D gene: .; V gene: TRBV11-2; CDR3 DNA: TGTGCCAGCAGCTTAGTTACAGTGAACACTGAAGCTTTCTTT; CDR3 protein: CASSLVTVNTEAFF
clone size: .; J gene: TRBJ2-7; D gene: .; V gene: TRBV13; CDR3 DNA: TGTGCCAGCAGCTTAGGGGGGAGGAGGCACGAGCAGTACTTC; CDR3 protein: CASSLGGRRHEQYF
clone size: .; J gene: TRBJ2-5; D gene: .; V gene: TRBV5-1; CDR3 DNA: TGCGCCAGCAGCACCGACAGGCCCTGGCAAGAGACCCAGTACTTC; CDR3 protein: CASSTDRPWQETQYF
clone size: .; J gene: TRBJ2-7; D gene: .; V gene: TRBV27; CDR3 DNA: TGTGCCAGCAGTTTCGACACTGGGCCCCTCTACGAGCAGTACTTC; CDR3 protein: CASSFDTGPLYEQYF
clone size: .; J gene: TRBJ2-3; D gene: .; V gene: TRBV29-1; CDR3 DNA: TGCAGCGTGAATCCGCTAGGCCCGACAGATACGCAGTATTTT; CDR3 protein: CSVNPLGPTDTQYF
clone size: .; J gene: TRBJ2-5; D gene: TRBD2; V gene: TRBV5-1; CDR3 DNA: TGCGCCAGCAGCACCTACCCGACTAGCGTCGGGGAGACCCAGTACTTC; CDR3 protein: CASSTYPTSVGETQYF
clone size: few; J gene: TRBJ2-3; D gene: TRBD2; V gene: TRBV5-6; CDR3 DNA: TGTGCCAGCAGCTCCGGGACTAGCGGGGTCCGTGGCACAGATACGCAGTATTTT; CDR3 protein: CASSSGTSGVRGTDTQYF
clone size: .; J gene: TRBJ2-1; D gene: TRBD1; V gene: TRBV7-7; CDR3 DNA: TGTGCCAGCAGCCTGGGACAGGGGGCGCGAGATGAGCAGTTCTTC; CDR3 protein: CASSLGQGARDEQFF
clone size: .; J gene: TRBJ1-2; D gene: TRBD1; V gene: TRBV6-5; CDR3 DNA: TGTGCCAGCAGTTACTTACAGGGGGCTCGGGGCTACACCTTC; CDR3 protein: CASSYLQGARGYTF
clone size: few; J gene: TRBJ2-7; D gene: TRBD2; V gene: TRBV11-2; CDR3 DNA: TGTGCCAGCAGTCCCGGGGGAGCGGGGGCGGTCTACGAGCAGTACTTC; CDR3 protein: CASSPGGAGAVYEQYF
clone size: .; J gene: TRBJ2-7; D gene: .; V gene: TRBV5-1; CDR3 DNA: TGCGCCAGCAGCTTGGACAGGGAGTCCCACGAGCAGTACTTC; CDR3 protein: CASSLDRESHEQYF
clone size: .; J gene: TRBJ2-1; D gene: TRBD2; V gene: TRBV4-1; CDR3 DNA: TGCGCCAGCAGCGCTCCCGGGACTAGCAAGGACAGTGAGCAGTTCTTC; CDR3 protein: CASSAPGTSKDSEQFF
clone size: .; J gene: TRBJ2-2; D gene: TRBD2; V gene: TRBV4-2; CDR3 DNA: TGTGCCAGCAGCCAAGTCGGGATTAGCGGGGGATTAAACACCGGGGAGCTGTTTTTT; CDR3 protein: CASSQVGISGGLNTGELFF
clone size: .; J gene: TRBJ1-2; D gene: TRBD1; V gene: TRBV18; CDR3 DNA: TGTGCCAGCTCACCAATGACAGGGGCGAACTATGGCTACACCTTC; CDR3 protein: CASSPMTGANYGYTF
clone size: .; J gene: TRBJ1-1; D gene: TRBD1; V gene: TRBV6-1; CDR3 DNA: TGTGCCAGCAGGGAGGCGGGACAGGGGGCGCAGAAAGCTTTCTTT; CDR3 protein: CASREAGQGAQKAFF
clone size: .; J gene: TRBJ2-7; D gene: TRBD1; V gene: TRBV14; CDR3 DNA: TGTGCCAGCAGCCAAGATCTACGGGACAGGGGGACTAGAGAGCAGTACTTC; CDR3 protein: CASSQDLRDRGTREQYF
clone size: .; J gene: TRBJ2-7; D gene: TRBD2; V gene: TRBV30; CDR3 DNA: TGTGCCTGGAGTGTAGGTGGTGGCGGGGGGCACGAGCAGTACTTC; CDR3 protein: CAWSVGGGGGHEQYF
clone size: .; J gene: TRBJ1-2; D gene: .; V gene: TRBV11-3; CDR3 DNA: TGTGCCAGCAGCTCGCGTCGTTGGGCAGAGAACTATGGCTACACCTTC; CDR3 protein: CASSSRRWAENYGYTF
clone size: .; J gene: TRBJ1-5; D gene: .; V gene: TRBV2; CDR3 DNA: TGTGCCAGCAGTGTGTCGCAGGGGAGTCAGCCCCAGCATTTT; CDR3 protein: CASSVSQGSQPQHF
clone size: .; J gene: TRBJ2-1; D gene: .; V gene: TRBV4-3; CDR3 DNA: TGCGCCAGCAGCCAAGGGGGCTATGAGCAGTTCTTC; CDR3 protein: CASSQGGYEQFF
clone size: .; J gene: TRBJ1-1; D gene: .; V gene: TRBV12-5; CDR3 DNA: TGTGCTAGTGGTTTGGCGGCCGGGGGTCGGAGCACTGAAGCTTTCTTT; CDR3 protein: CASGLAAGGRSTEAFF
clone size: once; J gene: TRBJ2-5; D gene: TRBD1; V gene: TRBV7-2; CDR3 DNA: TGTGCCAGCAGCACCCGGACAGGATACGAGACCCAGTACTTC; CDR3 protein: CASSTRTGYETQYF
clone size: .; J gene: TRBJ2-4; D gene: .; V gene: TRBV25-1; CDR3 DNA: TGTGCCAGCGCTATTGGGCACATTCAGTACTTC; CDR3 protein: CASAIGHIQYF
clone size: .; J gene: TRBJ1-4; D gene: TRBD1; V gene: TRBV18; CDR3 DNA: TGTGCCAGCTCACGACAGGGAAAAGGTGAAAAACTGTTTTTT; CDR3 protein: CASSRQGKGEKLFF
clone size: .; J gene: TRBJ1-1; D gene: .; V gene: TRBV4-2; CDR3 DNA: TGTGCCAGCAGCCAAGATCCCCCCAGGGAGGGCACTGAAGCTTTCTTT; CDR3 protein: CASSQDPPREGTEAFF
clone size: .; J gene: TRBJ2-7; D gene: .; V gene: TRBV5-4; CDR3 DNA: TGTGCCAGCAGCTTGGGGAGGGGGCCTTACGAGCAGTACTTC; CDR3 protein: CASSLGRGPYEQYF
clone size: few; J gene: TRBJ1-2; D gene: .; V gene: TRBV28; CDR3 DNA: TGTGCCAGCGGTACCCTACAGGGAGAGACCTATGGCTACACCTTC; CDR3 protein: CASGTLQGETYGYTF
clone size: .; J gene: TRBJ1-5; D gene: TRBD1; V gene: TRBV7-6; CDR3 DNA: TGTGCCAGCAGCTTAGGACAGGGGGCCAATCAGCCCCAGCATTTT; CDR3 protein: CASSLGQGANQPQHF
clone size: .; J gene: TRBJ1-1; D gene: .; V gene: TRBV6-5; CDR3 DNA: TGTGCCAGCAGTCAGGGATACACTGAAGCTTTCTTT; CDR3 protein: CASSQGYTEAFF
clone size: .; J gene: TRBJ1-5; D gene: .; V gene: TRBV2; CDR3 DNA: TGTGCCAGCATGGCGGAGTCGGATCAGCCCCAGCATTTT; CDR3 protein: CASMAESDQPQHF
clone size: .; J gene: TRBJ2-1; D gene: .; V gene: TRBV7-8; CDR3 DNA: TGTGCCAGCAGCTTGGGGGGGCTAAGTATTAACGATGAGCAGTTCTTC; CDR3 protein: CASSLGGLSINDEQFF
clone size: .; J gene: TRBJ1-6; D gene: .; V gene: TRBV7-2; CDR3 DNA: TGTGCCAGCAGCTTAGGGGGCCCCTATAATTCACCCCTCCACTTT; CDR3 protein: CASSLGGPYNSPLHF
clone size: .; J gene: TRBJ2-3; D gene: .; V gene: TRBV9; CDR3 DNA: TGTGCCAGCAGCGTAGGTCGGGCCGCCGGGGTTTTGGGCCCAGATACGCAGTATTTT; CDR3 protein: CASSVGRAAGVLGPDTQYF
clone size: .; J gene: TRBJ1-2; D gene: .; V gene: TRBV4-1; CDR3 DNA: TGCGCCAGCAGCACCCCTGGGGGGGGAGTCCTTTCTGGCTACACCTTC; CDR3 protein: CASSTPGGGVLSGYTF
clone size: .; J gene: TRBJ2-7; D gene: .; V gene: TRBV4-3; CDR3 DNA: TGCGCCAGCAGCTTCCGGGGTTCTGACGAGCAGTACTTC; CDR3 protein: CASSFRGSDEQYF
clone size: .; J gene: TRBJ1-1; D gene: TRBD1; V gene: TRBV5-1; CDR3 DNA: TGCGCCAGCAGCTTGGGGACAGGGGGCCGGGGGACTGAAGCTTTCTTT; CDR3 protein: CASSLGTGGRGTEAFF
clone size: once; J gene: TRBJ2-7; D gene: .; V gene: TRBV10-1; CDR3 DNA: TGCGCCAGCAGTGACCCCGGAACCCGAGGCGAGCAGTACTTC; CDR3 protein: CASSDPGTRGEQYF
clone size: .; J gene: TRBJ2-1; D gene: TRBD2; V gene: TRBV6-1; CDR3 DNA: TGTGCCAGCAGTGAAAGCGGGGGGGTTTTCAATGAGCAGTTCTTC; CDR3 protein: CASSESGGVFNEQFF
clone size: .; J gene: TRBJ1-6; D gene: TRBD1; V gene: TRBV4-3; CDR3 DNA: TGCGCCAGCAGCCAGGAACAGGGGGCGAGGGGTAATTCACCCCTCCACTTT; CDR3 protein: CASSQEQGARGNSPLHF